This TCR beta chain comes out of a study of cytomegalovirus exposure and HLA in healthy donors. About the research overall: About 85 million unique TCRs from HLA-typed donors were held in an early release of data. Most donors, roughly 82% of approximately 400 genotyped, fell in the Caucasian-associated ancestry cluster. Points from the study as a whole: A later analysis linked about 17,000 TCR beta sequences to HLA alleles at 0.05 false discovery rate. In a later analysis, the majority of CMV-associated beta chains seemingly showed HLA restriction.

V lost 2 bases to trimming and J lost 5 bases, with 6 bases between them. The germline CDR1 and CDR2 sequences are SGHTA and FQGTGA. The CDR3 has 13 residues. PCR involved 60 Vbeta and 13 Jbeta primers. Sequencing was performed with immunoSEQ multiplex PCR; in TCRdb, only in-frame clones are kept and a portion is missing. The sample gives under 95,000 clones, 60% to 80% of which show up once; 9% to 13% is in the top ten. Turning to this clone: Its target is not known.

The receptor was isolated from a woman in her thirties or forties in good health and CMV-seropositive. Sequencing used PBMCs. This chain joins TRBV7-3 and TRBJ2-2; unclear D gene. CDR3: CASSLSVTGELFF. CDR3 bases: TGTGCCAGCAGCTTATCGGTTACCGGGGAGCTGTTTTTT. Complete variable domain (other parts from reference TRBV7-3 and TRBJ2-2): GAGVSQTPSNKVTEKGKYVELRCDPISGHTALYWYRQSLGQGPEFLIYFQGTGAADDSGLPNDRFFAVRPEGSVSTLKIQRTERGDSAVYLCASSLSVTGELFFGEGSRLTVL.